This T cell receptor beta chain was sequenced during a study of OX40 agonist ivuxolimab in advanced cancers. Whole-study findings and limits: Dose levels from 0.1 to 3.0 mg/kg saw CD4+ and CD8+ blood T cells expand clonally by week 6. Partial responders treated at 0.1-3.0 mg/kg exhibited clonal expansion among the lowest measured.

Concerning this clone: The antigen is not known.

Trimming stripped 6 bases from V and 4 bases from J, with 10 bases between. The CDR3 length is 13 residues. In germline, CDR1 is MDHEN, CDR2 SYDVKM. Produced via immunoSEQ multiplex PCR; TCRdb's table is partial and in-frame only. The sample has about 81,000 clones, approximately 85% seen once; the top ten hold approximately 0.2%. The chain recombines TRBV28 with TRBJ1-3; D not resolved. The sequence derives from an adult with an advanced solid tumor such as melanoma, head and neck, liver or kidney cancer. This material consisted of CD4+ or CD8+ T cells sorted from blood, taken in a trial of the OX40 agonist ivuxolimab. Written as DNA, the CDR3 is TGTGCCAGCAGCCCCCTTTCCGGAAACACCATATATTTT. Its translation: CASSPLSGNTIYF.